Listed below are T cell receptor beta chains from one sample, sequenced in a study of vaccination and CD4 T cells after COVID-19. These receptors lack a known antigen. TCRdb reprocessed the PCR reads with MiXCR, giving one entry per CDR3 protein. The table lists about 7,300 distinct CDR3 sequences, around 55% of them singletons, with about 15% in the top ten. The sample here was cultured CD4+ T cells from blood, taken after SARS-CoV-2 vaccination. The source of these receptors is a human donor with COVID-19. CDR3s include the opening cysteine and the closing phenylalanine or tryptophan. The order of the fields is J gene, V gene, clone size, CDR3 length, D gene, CDR3 protein, CDR3 DNA. The D gene is left open where the match is weak. Clone size is not always given. Where it is, it says once, few, many or a class for expanded clones.

TRBJ2-1 TRBV7-2 NA 16 TRBD2 CASSLVSGGGRNEQFF TGTGCCAGCAGCTTAGTTAGCGGGGGCGGGCGCAATGAGCAGTTCTTC
TRBJ1-5 TRBV3-1 few 19 TRBD1 CASSRPYSGTGGSNQPQHF TGTGCCAGCAGCCGACCTTATTCCGGGACAGGGGGGTCAAATCAGCCCCAGCATTTT
TRBJ2-3 TRBV15 few 14 NA CATSRARGRDTQYF TGTGCTACCAGCAGAGCAAGGGGACGGGATACGCAGTATTTT
TRBJ1-1 TRBV5-1 NA 15 TRBD1 CASSFRGVGDTEAFF TGCGCCAGCAGCTTCAGGGGGGTGGGCGACACTGAAGCTTTCTTT
TRBJ2-5 TRBV7-2 NA 14 NA CASSLGHQKETQYF TGTGCCAGCAGCTTAGGACACCAGAAAGAGACCCAGTACTTT
TRBJ2-3 TRBV20-1 NA 16 NA CSAFPAAGTWTDTQYF TGCAGTGCTTTCCCCGCGGCGGGGACTTGGACAGATACGCAGTATTTT
TRBJ2-3 TRBV20-1 NA 14 TRBD2 CSAISGSPTDTQYF TGCAGTGCCATTAGCGGGTCACCCACAGATACGCAGTATTTT
TRBJ1-5 TRBV7-2 NA 13 NA CASSGDSNQPQHF TGTGCCAGCAGTGGTGATAGCAATCAGCCCCAGCATTTT
TRBJ2-5 TRBV4-3 NA 14 TRBD2 CASSQVGGWGAQYF TGCGCCAGCAGCCAAGTCGGGGGGTGGGGAGCCCAGTACTTC
TRBJ2-7 TRBV20-1 NA 13 TRBD1 CSAPRQGAGEQYF TGCAGTGCTCCCCGTCAGGGGGCAGGCGAGCAGTACTTC
TRBJ1-5 TRBV27 few 14 TRBD1 CASSFQGDGQPQHF TGTGCCAGCAGTTTCCAGGGGGACGGGCAGCCCCAGCATTTT
TRBJ2-5 TRBV14 NA 15 NA CASSPGTRNQETQYF TGTGCCAGCAGTCCCGGGACGAGAAACCAAGAGACCCAGTACTTC
TRBJ1-2 TRBV6-1 few 18 TRBD1 CASSEASDRVLAGYGYTF TGTGCCAGCAGTGAAGCAAGTGACAGGGTCTTGGCTGGCTATGGCTACACCTTC
TRBJ2-5 TRBV12-3/TRBV12-4 NA 13 NA CASSLLGPKDQYF TGTGCCAGCAGTTTGTTGGGACCCAAGGACCAGTACTTC
TRBJ1-5 TRBV2 NA 13 NA CASGGGEVQPQHF TGTGCCAGCGGAGGGGGGGAAGTTCAGCCCCAGCATTTT
TRBJ2-7 TRBV20-1 NA 15 NA CSARGDRPDRYEQYF TGCAGTGCTAGAGGGGATCGGCCAGACCGCTACGAGCAGTACTTC
TRBJ2-5 TRBV20-1 few 15 NA CSARDPTQGQETQYF TGCAGTGCTAGAGATCCCACGCAGGGTCAAGAGACCCAGTACTTC
TRBJ2-5 TRBV6-1 NA 11 NA CASEVWETQYF TGTGCCAGCGAGGTATGGGAGACCCAGTACTTC
TRBJ2-5 TRBV20-1 NA 15 NA CSASLRRVTQETQYF TGCAGTGCTAGCTTACGCCGGGTCACGCAAGAGACCCAGTACTTC
TRBJ2-7 TRBV5-6 medium-sized 15 TRBD1 CASSPIGQGFNEQYF TGTGCCAGCAGCCCGATCGGACAGGGGTTTAACGAGCAGTACTTC
TRBJ1-6 TRBV12-3/TRBV12-4 NA 14 NA CASIADSGNSPLHF TGTGCCAGCATTGCCGACAGCGGTAATTCACCCCTCCACTTT
TRBJ2-3 TRBV20-1 NA 15 TRBD2 CSARWGGGASDTQYF TGCAGTGCTAGGTGGGGCGGGGGGGCCTCAGATACGCAGTATTTT
TRBJ2-1 TRBV20-1 NA 14 NA CSARVTASYNEQFF TGCAGTGCTAGAGTGACCGCCTCCTACAATGAGCAGTTCTTC
TRBJ1-1 TRBV9 NA 14 TRBD1 CASNEGQGNTEAFF TGTGCCAGCAACGAGGGACAGGGGAACACTGAAGCTTTCTTT
TRBJ2-5 TRBV20-1 NA 12 NA CSASWQQETQYF TGCAGTGCTAGCTGGCAGCAAGAGACCCAGTACTTC
TRBJ1-1 TRBV6-1 NA 13 NA CASSDRGGTEAFF TGTGCCAGCAGTGACCGGGGAGGCACTGAAGCTTTCTTT
TRBJ1-2 TRBV12-3/TRBV12-4 few 13 NA CASSQTLLRGYTF TGTGCCAGCAGTCAAACGTTGCTGCGCGGCTACACCTTC
TRBJ2-5 TRBV20-1 NA 13 NA CSANKAARETQYF TGCAGTGCTAATAAAGCGGCCAGGGAGACCCAGTACTTC
TRBJ1-2 TRBV28 NA 12 NA CASSPVFYGYTF TGTGCCAGCAGCCCAGTCTTCTATGGCTACACCTTC